This T cell receptor beta chain was captured by sequencing in a study of T cells expressing NK-cell markers. Study as a whole: Sorted CD3+CD56-NKG2C+, CD3+CD56+NKG2C- and CD3+CD56+NKG2C+ T cells were the source of the TCR beta repertoires.

Concerning this clonotype: Its antigen remains unidentified.

Whole-study findings and limits: These same clonotypes (in four donors) also led the CD3+CD56-NKG2C+ fraction. Dominant NKG2C+ clonotypes were found to form about 1.0-7.0% of CD8+ T cells in over five donors.

Libraries used 5'RACE template switching adding universal primer site and UMIs. Using the 5' RACE reads, TCRdb records one entry per CDR3 protein without DNA. The sample holds roughly 430,000 distinct CDR3 sequences. CDR1 and CDR2 from the germline V gene are SEHNR and FQNEAQ (reference sequence). This CDR3 is 12 amino acids long. The V call is TRBV7-9, the J call TRBJ2-5; TCRdb gives TRBD2 as the D gene, but with no DNA this cannot be confirmed. The sequenced material came from blood T cells: a sorted CD56 or NKG2C T cell subset, CD4+ or CD8+ T cells, or bulk PBMC T cells (not recorded which). The source of this sequence is a woman aged 18 to 75 in good health. CDR3 sequence: CASSRAQETQYF.